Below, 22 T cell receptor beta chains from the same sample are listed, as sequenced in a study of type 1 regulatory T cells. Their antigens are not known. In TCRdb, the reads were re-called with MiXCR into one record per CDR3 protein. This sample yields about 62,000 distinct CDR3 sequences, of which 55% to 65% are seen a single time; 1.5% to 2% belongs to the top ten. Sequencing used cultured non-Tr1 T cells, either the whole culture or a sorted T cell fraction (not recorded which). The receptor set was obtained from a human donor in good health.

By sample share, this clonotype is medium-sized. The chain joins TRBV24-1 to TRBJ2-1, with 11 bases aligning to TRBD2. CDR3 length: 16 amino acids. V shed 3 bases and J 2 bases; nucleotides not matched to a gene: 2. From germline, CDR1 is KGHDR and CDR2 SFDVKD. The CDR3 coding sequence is TGTGCCACCAGTGATACTAGCGGGAGAACCTACAATGAGCAGTTCTTC. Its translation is CATSDTSGRTYNEQFF.

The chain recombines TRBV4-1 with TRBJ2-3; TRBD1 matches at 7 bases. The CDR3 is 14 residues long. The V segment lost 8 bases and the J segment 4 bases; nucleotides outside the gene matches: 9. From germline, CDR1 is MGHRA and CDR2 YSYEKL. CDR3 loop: CASSGQGVADTQYF. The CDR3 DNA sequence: TGCGCCAGCTCCGGGCAGGGGGTGGCAGATACGCAGTATTTT.

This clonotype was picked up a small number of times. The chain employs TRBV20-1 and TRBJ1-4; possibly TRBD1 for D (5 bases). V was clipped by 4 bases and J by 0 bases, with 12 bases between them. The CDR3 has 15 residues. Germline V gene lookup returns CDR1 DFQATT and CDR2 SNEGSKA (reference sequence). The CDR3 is CSAIDSLTTNEKLFF. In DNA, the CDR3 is TGCAGTGCTATAGACAGTCTAACAACTAATGAAAAACTGTTTTTT.

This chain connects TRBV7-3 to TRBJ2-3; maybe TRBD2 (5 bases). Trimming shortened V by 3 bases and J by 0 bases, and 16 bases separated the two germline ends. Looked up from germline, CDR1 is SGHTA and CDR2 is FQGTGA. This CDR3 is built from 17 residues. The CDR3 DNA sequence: TGTGCCAGCAGCTTGTTAGTGGGGAGCGCTAGCACAGATACGCAGTATTTT. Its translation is CASSLLVGSASTDTQYF.

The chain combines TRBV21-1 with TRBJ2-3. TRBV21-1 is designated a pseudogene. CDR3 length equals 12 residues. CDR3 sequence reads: CASSKAAEAQYF. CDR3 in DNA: TGTGCCAGCAGCAAAGCGGCGGAAGCGCAGTATTTT.

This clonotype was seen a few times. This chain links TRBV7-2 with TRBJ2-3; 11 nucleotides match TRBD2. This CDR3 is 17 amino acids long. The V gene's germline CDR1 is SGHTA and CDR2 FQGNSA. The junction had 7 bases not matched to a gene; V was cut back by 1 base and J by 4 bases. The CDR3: CASSLGTSGRVPDTQYF. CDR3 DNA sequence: TGTGCCAGCAGCTTAGGTACTAGCGGGAGAGTGCCAGATACGCAGTATTTT.

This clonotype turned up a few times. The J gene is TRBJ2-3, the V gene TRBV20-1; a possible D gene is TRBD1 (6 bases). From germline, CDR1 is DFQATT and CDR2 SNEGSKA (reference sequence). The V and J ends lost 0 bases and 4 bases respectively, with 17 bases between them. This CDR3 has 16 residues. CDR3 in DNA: TGCAGTGCTAGAGATGTAGGGCTAGGGGGACCAGATACGCAGTATTTT. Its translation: CSARDVGLGGPDTQYF.

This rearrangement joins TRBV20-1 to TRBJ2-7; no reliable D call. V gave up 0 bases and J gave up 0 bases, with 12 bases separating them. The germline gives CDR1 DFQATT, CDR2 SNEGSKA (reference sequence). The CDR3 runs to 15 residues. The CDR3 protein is CSARDHGSTSYEQYF. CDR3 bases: TGCAGTGCTAGAGATCACGGGTCAACCTCCTACGAGCAGTACTTC.

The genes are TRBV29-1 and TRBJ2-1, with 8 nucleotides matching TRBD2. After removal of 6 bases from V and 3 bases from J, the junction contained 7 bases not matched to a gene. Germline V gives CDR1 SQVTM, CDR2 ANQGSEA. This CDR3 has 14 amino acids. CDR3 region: CSVGRSGIYNEQFF. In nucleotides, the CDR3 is TGCAGCGTAGGCCGTAGCGGGATCTACAATGAGCAGTTCTTC.

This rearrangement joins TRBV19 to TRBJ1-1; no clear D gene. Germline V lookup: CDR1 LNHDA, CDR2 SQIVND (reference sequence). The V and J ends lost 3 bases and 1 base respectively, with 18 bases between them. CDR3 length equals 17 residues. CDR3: CASSIWWEYEKNTEAFF. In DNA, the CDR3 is TGTGCCAGTAGTATTTGGTGGGAGTACGAAAAGAACACTGAAGCTTTCTTT.

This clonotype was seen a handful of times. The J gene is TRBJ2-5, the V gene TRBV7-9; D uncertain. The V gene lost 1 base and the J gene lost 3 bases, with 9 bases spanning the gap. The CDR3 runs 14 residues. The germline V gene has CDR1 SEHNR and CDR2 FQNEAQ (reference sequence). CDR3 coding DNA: TGTGCCAGCAGCTTAGGCCGCCTGGAAGAGACCCAGTACTTC. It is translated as CASSLGRLEETQYF.

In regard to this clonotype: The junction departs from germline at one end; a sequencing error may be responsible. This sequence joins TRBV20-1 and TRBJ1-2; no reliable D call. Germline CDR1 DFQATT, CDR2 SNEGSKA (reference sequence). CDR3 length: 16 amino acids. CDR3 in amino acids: CSARIREGNRNYGFTF. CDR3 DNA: TGCAGTGCTAGGATCAGAGAAGGGAACAGAAACTATGGCTTCACCTTC.

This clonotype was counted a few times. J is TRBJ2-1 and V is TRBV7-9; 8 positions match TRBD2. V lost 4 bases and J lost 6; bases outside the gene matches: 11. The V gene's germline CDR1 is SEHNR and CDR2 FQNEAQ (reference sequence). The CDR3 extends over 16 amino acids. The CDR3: CASSSPGGGLGNEQFF. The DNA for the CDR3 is TGTGCCAGCAGCTCACCCGGGGGGGGGCTCGGCAATGAGCAGTTCTTC.

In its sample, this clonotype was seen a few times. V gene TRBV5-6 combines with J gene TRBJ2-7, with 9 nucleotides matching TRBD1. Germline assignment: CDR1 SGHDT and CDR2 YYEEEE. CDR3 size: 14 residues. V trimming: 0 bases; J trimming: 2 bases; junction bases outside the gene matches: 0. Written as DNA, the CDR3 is TGTGCCAGCAGCTTGGGACAGGGGGCCTACGAGCAGTACTTC. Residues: CASSLGQGAYEQYF.

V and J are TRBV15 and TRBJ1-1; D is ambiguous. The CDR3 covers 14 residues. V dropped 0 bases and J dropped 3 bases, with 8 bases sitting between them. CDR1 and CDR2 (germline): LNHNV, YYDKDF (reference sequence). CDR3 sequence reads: CATSRENGDTEAFF. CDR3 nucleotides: TGTGCCACCAGCAGAGAAAATGGTGACACTGAAGCTTTCTTT.

CDR3: CSARYSGGGDTQYF. The CDR3 DNA follows: TGCAGTGCTAGATATAGCGGGGGGGGAGATACGCAGTATTTT. This chain uses TRBV20-1 with TRBJ2-3, with 11 bases identical to TRBD2. V shed 2 bases and J 5 bases; nucleotides not matched to a gene: 3. The length of the CDR3 is 14 residues. Germline V gene lookup returns CDR1 DFQATT and CDR2 SNEGSKA (reference sequence).

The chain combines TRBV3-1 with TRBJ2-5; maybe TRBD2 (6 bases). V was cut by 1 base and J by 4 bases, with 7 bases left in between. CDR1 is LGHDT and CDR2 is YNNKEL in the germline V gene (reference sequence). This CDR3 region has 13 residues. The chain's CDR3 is CASSQAGAETQYF. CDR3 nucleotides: TGTGCCAGCAGCCAAGCGGGAGCAGAGACCCAGTACTTC.

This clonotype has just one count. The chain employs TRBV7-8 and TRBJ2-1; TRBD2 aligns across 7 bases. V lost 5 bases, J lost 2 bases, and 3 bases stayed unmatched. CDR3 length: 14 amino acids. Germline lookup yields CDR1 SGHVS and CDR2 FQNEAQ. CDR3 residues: CASSHGLAYNEQFF. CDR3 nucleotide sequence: TGTGCCAGCAGCCACGGACTAGCCTACAATGAGCAGTTCTTC.

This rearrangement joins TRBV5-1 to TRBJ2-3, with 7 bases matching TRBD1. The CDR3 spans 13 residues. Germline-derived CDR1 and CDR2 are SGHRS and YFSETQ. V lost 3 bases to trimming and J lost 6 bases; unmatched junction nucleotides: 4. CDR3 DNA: TGCGCCAGCAGCTCTACAGGGGAGGATACGCAGTATTTT. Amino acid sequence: CASSSTGEDTQYF.

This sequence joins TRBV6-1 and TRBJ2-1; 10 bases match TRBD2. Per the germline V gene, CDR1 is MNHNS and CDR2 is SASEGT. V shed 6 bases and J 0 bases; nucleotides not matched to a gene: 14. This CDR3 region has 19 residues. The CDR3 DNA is TGTGCCAGCAGGGAGACCGGGACTAGCGCGTTAAACTCCTACAATGAGCAGTTCTTC. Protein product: CASRETGTSALNSYNEQFF.

The CDR3 bases are TGTGCCACCAGCGGTCCTAGCGACTCCTACAATGAGCAGTTCTTC. Its protein is CATSGPSDSYNEQFF. The chain joins TRBV15 to TRBJ2-1, with D possibly being TRBD2 (6 bases). Deletions cut 5 bases from V and 0 bases from J, with 11 bases between. Germline assignment: CDR1 LNHNV and CDR2 YYDKDF (reference sequence). The length of the CDR3 is 15 residues.

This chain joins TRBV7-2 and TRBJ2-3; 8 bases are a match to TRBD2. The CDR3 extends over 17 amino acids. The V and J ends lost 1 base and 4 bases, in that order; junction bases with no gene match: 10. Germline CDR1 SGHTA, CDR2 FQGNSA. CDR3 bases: TGTGCCAGCAGCTTAGAAGGACCGGGAGGGTACCCAGATACGCAGTATTTT. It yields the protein CASSLEGPGGYPDTQYF.